This TCR beta chain was profiled in a study of blood T cell repertoires in COVID-19. The germline gives CDR1 SSHAT, CDR2 FNYEAQ (reference sequence). CDR3 length equals 15 residues. Germline trimming cut 0 bases from V and 5 bases from J; bases unmatched to any gene: 5. Generated by immunoSEQ multiplex PCR, the TCRdb table keeps only in-frame clones and is missing some. This sample carries fewer than 250,000 clones, about nine tenths of them seen once, and the ten largest clones take approximately 0.8%. Sequenced input: peripheral blood. The sequence derives from a man aged 25-45 years with COVID-19, enrolled during active disease. The chain joins TRBV7-7 to TRBJ2-5; 8 nucleotides match TRBD2. Here the CDR3 reads CASSLAGGVTETQYF. CDR3 in DNA: TGTGCCAGCAGCTTAGCCGGGGGGGTTACGGAGACCCAGTACTTC.